This T cell receptor beta chain was observed in a study of T cells in Graves' hyperthyroidism and ophthalmopathy. At the level of the study: It was at initial diagnosis, before any treatment, that peripheral blood was collected.

Many counts were recorded for this clonotype. CDR1 and CDR2 (germline): LGHDT, YNNKEL (reference sequence). V lost 1 base and J lost 6, with 13 bases in between. The CDR3 length is 16 residues. Researchers took RNA transcripts and amplified the TCR beta CDR3 regions from them. First-round RT-PCR targeting the TCR CDR3 was performed with the HTBI primer set. TCRdb independently ran MiXCR on the multiplex PCR reads; one entry per CDR3 protein. The sample yields hundreds of thousands of distinct CDR3 sequences, about 15% seen once. The rearrangement uses TRBV3-1 and TRBJ1-6, with no clear D. The receptor's source is a woman under 30 with Graves' hyperthyroidism. The source material was blood. This chain's CDR3 is CASSQGGVYANSPLHF. CDR3 coding DNA: TGTGCCAGCAGCCAAGGCGGCGTGTACGCTAATTCACCCCTCCACTTT.